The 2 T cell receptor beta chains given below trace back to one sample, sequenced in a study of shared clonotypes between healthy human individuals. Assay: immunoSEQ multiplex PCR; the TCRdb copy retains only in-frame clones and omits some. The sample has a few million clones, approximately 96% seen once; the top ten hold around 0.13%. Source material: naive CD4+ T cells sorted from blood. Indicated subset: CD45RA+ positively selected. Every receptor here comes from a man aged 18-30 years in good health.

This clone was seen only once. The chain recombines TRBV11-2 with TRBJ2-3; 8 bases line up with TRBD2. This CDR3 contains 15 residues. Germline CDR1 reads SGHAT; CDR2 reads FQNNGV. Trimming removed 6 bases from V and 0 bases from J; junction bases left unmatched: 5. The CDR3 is CASRISGTSTDTQYF. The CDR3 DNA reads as TGTGCCAGCAGAATTAGCGGGACTAGCACAGATACGCAGTATTTT.

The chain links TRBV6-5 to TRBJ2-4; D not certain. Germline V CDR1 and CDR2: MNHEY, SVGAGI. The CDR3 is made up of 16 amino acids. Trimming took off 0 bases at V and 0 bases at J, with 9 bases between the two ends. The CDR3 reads CASSYSKNLAKNIQYF. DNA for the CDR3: TGTGCCAGCAGTTACTCGAAGAACCTAGCCAAAAACATTCAGTACTTC.